These 14 T cell receptor beta chains share one sample of origin, sequenced in a study of blood T cells in healthy people across ages. Using a J-beta primer mix together with a sample-barcoded 5' primer, a second PCR was run for roughly 7 to 11 cycles. TCRdb itself ran the 5' RACE reads through MiXCR, one entry per CDR3 protein. Here the sample spans about 730,000 distinct CDR3 sequences, 40% to 45% being singletons. Sequenced material: blood. All receptors derive from a woman aged 55-69 years in good health.

The chain combines TRBV6-5 with TRBJ2-3, with 8 bases identical to TRBD1. CDR3 length: 14 amino acids. Unmatched junction bases numbered 3, after V lost 6 bases and J lost 1 base. The germline CDR1 and CDR2 sequences are MNHEY and SVGAGI. The CDR3 DNA follows: TGTGCCAGCAGACAGGGGGGTGGCACAGATACGCAGTATTTT. This codes for CASRQGGGTDTQYF.

J is TRBJ1-5 and V is TRBV5-6, with D maybe TRBD1 (5 bases). The germline V gene encodes CDR1 SGHDT and CDR2 YYEEEE. The CDR3 totals 14 residues. The ends were cut back, 4 bases at V and 4 bases at J, with 12 bases in the middle. This CDR3 is CASSGSWGNQPQHF. CDR3 bases: TGTGCCAGCAGCGGATCTTGGGGGAATCAGCCCCAGCATTTT. Supplemented by reference TRBV5-6 and TRBJ1-5, the full variable domain reads DAGVTQSPTHLIKTRGQQVTLRCSPKSGHDTVSWYQQALGQGPQFIFQYYEEEERQRGNFPDRFSGHQFPNYSSELNVNALLLGDSALYLCASSGSWGNQPQHFGDGTRLSIL.

In its sample, this clonotype was seen many times. The chain joins TRBV29-1 to TRBJ2-6; D gene uncertain. Trimming pared 2 bases from V and 0 bases from J, leaving 5 bases between. The CDR3 is 14 amino acids. From germline, CDR1 is SQVTM and CDR2 ANQGSEA. The CDR3 DNA sequence: TGCAGCGTTGAATCCCCCTCTGGGGCCAACGTCCTGACTTTC. This encodes CSVESPSGANVLTF.

The chain links TRBV9 to TRBJ1-1; D remains unclear. CDR1 and CDR2 (germline): SGDLS, YYNGEE. V was cut by 3 bases and J by 0 bases, with 9 bases left in between. The CDR3 loop spans 14 amino acids. For the CDR3, the DNA is TGTGCCAGCAGCGGCGTGAGCTTGAACACTGAAGCTTTCTTT. Protein product: CASSGVSLNTEAFF. Combining the CDR3 with reference TRBV9 and TRBJ1-1 gives the whole variable domain DSGVTQTPKHLITATGQRVTLRCSPRSGDLSVYWYQQSLDQGLQFLIQYYNGEERAKGNILERFSAQQFPDLHSELNLSSLELGDSALYFCASSGVSLNTEAFFGQGTRLTVV.

This clonotype was seen only once. This may stem from a read error, because a much larger clone lies one nucleotide away. The chain joins TRBV4-1 to TRBJ2-7; no clear D gene. The germline gives CDR1 MGHRA, CDR2 YSYEKL. The V and J ends lost 8 bases and 5 bases respectively, with 16 bases between them. The CDR3 has 13 residues. The CDR3 spells CASGPSRVNEQYF. CDR3 nucleotides: TGCGCCAGCGGCCCATCTAGGGTCAACGAGCAGTACTTC.

The chain's CDR3 is CASSYDGHSGANVLTF. In DNA form, the CDR3 reads TGTGCCAGCAGTTACGACGGCCACTCTGGGGCCAACGTCCTGACTTTC. V gene TRBV6-5 combines with J gene TRBJ2-6; the D is unclear. The CDR3 is 16 residues long. The ends were cut back, 2 bases at V and 0 bases at J, with 8 bases in the middle. The germline V gene encodes CDR1 MNHEY and CDR2 SVGAGI.

This clonotype has a handful of counts. The chain has TRBV7-9 and TRBJ2-7; the D gene is possibly TRBD1 (6 bases). Germline-derived CDR1 and CDR2 are SEHNR and FQNEAQ (reference sequence). Deletions cut 4 bases from V and 1 base from J, with 11 bases between. The CDR3 covers 14 residues. The CDR3 sequence is CASSSRTESYEQYF. The CDR3 DNA reads as TGTGCCAGCAGCTCCCGGACAGAATCCTACGAGCAGTACTTC.

The chain has TRBV9 and TRBJ2-2; D tentatively fits TRBD1 or TRBD2 (5 bases each). The CDR3 has 16 residues. Trimming left V 0 bases short and J 1 base short, with 10 bases between. Germline CDR1 SGDLS, CDR2 YYNGEE. The DNA for the CDR3 is TGTGCCAGCAGCGTAGGAGGGACGCGGAACACCGGGGAGCTGTTTTTT. As protein: CASSVGGTRNTGELFF.

CDR3 amino acids: CASSVSGHGEKLFF. The CDR3 bases are TGTGCCAGCAGCGTTTCCGGACATGGTGAAAAACTGTTTTTT. The rearrangement joins TRBV9 to TRBJ1-4, with D maybe TRBD1 (5 bases). The germline V and J ends were trimmed by 2 bases and 7 bases, with 12 bases remaining between them. The CDR3 is 14 amino acids. The germline V gene has CDR1 SGDLS and CDR2 YYNGEE.

This chain connects TRBV5-1 to TRBJ2-3; D remains ambiguous. This CDR3 contains 14 residues. The germline V gene has CDR1 SGHRS and CDR2 YFSETQ. Trimming stripped 3 bases from V and 0 bases from J, with 8 bases between. The CDR3 sequence is CASSSYPSTDTQYF. The DNA of the CDR3 is TGCGCCAGCAGCTCCTACCCTAGCACAGATACGCAGTATTTT.

The V call is TRBV24-1, the J call TRBJ2-1, with 8 bases lining up with TRBD2. Germline V CDR1 and CDR2: KGHDR, SFDVKD. V lost 4 bases to trimming and J lost 5 bases; unmatched junction nucleotides: 18. The CDR3 runs to 19 residues. CDR3 sequence (DNA): TGTGCCACCAGTGAAACTAGCGGAGTCCAGGCGGGCTTAAACAATGAGCAGTTCTTC. It yields the protein CATSETSGVQAGLNNEQFF.

The table lists this clonotype with many counts. The rearrangement joins TRBV27 to TRBJ1-2; D unresolved. V was cut by 2 bases and J by 4 bases, with 8 bases left in between. Germline lookup yields CDR1 MNHEY and CDR2 SMNVEV (reference sequence). The CDR3 is 13 residues long. The CDR3 loop is CASSLGVGYGYTF. The DNA of the CDR3 is TGTGCCAGCAGTTTAGGGGTGGGCTATGGCTACACCTTC.

The rearrangement uses TRBV2 and TRBJ2-3; D possibly corresponds to TRBD2 (7 bases). CDR1 is SNHLY and CDR2 is FYNNEI in the germline V gene. Trimming cost V 2 bases and J 0 bases, with 15 bases left between them. The CDR3 runs to 17 residues. This chain's CDR3 is CASSESPAGASTDTQYF. Here the CDR3 DNA reads TGTGCCAGCAGTGAATCGCCCGCGGGGGCTAGCACAGATACGCAGTATTTT. Full variable domain (missing parts from reference TRBV2 and TRBJ2-3): EPEVTQTPSHQVTQMGQEVILRCVPISNHLYFYWYRQILGQKVEFLVSFYNNEISEKSEIFDDQFSVERPDGSNFTLKIRSTKLEDSAMYFCASSESPAGASTDTQYFGPGTRLTVL.

A word on this clonotype: This may arise from a read error, as a much more abundant clone is one base away. The chain is built from TRBV4-3 and TRBJ1-4; the match to TRBD1 covers 10 bases. The CDR3 contains 15 residues. Germline assignment: CDR1 LGHNA and CDR2 YSLEER. CDR3 nucleotides: TGCACCAGCAGCCGGGGGACAGGGGTAGGGGAAAAACTGTTTTTT. Its translation is CTSSRGTGVGEKLFF.